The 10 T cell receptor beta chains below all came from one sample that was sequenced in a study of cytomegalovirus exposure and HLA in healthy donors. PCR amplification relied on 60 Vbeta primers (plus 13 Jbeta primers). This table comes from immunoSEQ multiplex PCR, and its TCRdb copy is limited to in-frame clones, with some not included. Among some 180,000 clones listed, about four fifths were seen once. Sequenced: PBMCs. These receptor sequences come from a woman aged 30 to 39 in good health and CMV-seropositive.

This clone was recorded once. In DNA, the CDR3 is TGTGCCAGTAAGGAGGGACAGGGCACAGATACGCAGTATTTT. Encoded protein: CASKEGQGTDTQYF. The rearrangement joins TRBV19 to TRBJ2-3; the match to TRBD1 covers 8 bases. CDR1 LNHDA and CDR2 SQIVND come from the germline V gene (reference sequence). The CDR3 has 14 amino acids. V was clipped by 7 bases and J by 1 base; unmatched bases: 4.

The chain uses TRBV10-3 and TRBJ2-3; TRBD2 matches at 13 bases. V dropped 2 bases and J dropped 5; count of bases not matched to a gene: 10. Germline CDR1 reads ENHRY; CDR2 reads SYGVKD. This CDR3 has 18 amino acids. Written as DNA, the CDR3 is TGTGCCATCAGTGAGGAGGGGACTAGCGGGAACGAGCGAGATACGCAGTATTTT. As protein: CAISEEGTSGNERDTQYF.

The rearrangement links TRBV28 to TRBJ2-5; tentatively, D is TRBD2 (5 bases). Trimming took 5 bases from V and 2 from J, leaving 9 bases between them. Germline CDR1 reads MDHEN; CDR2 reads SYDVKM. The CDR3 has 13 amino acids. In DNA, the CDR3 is TGTGCCAGCAGTAGGACTGCTCAAGAGACCCAGTACTTC. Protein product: CASSRTAQETQYF.

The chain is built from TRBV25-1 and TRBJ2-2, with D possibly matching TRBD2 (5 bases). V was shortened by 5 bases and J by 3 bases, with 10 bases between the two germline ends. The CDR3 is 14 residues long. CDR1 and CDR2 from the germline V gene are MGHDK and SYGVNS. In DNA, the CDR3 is TGTGCCAGCAGTCCCACGGGATACACCGGGGAGCTGTTTTTT. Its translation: CASSPTGYTGELFF.

Written as DNA, the CDR3 is TGTGCCAGCAGCCCTCGTCCAGGTGGTAATGAAAAACTGTTTTTT. Amino acid sequence: CASSPRPGGNEKLFF. The J gene is TRBJ1-4, the V gene TRBV11-2; D not resolved. The CDR3 length is 15 residues. Trimming removed 5 bases from V and 4 bases from J, with 14 bases in between. Germline V gene lookup returns CDR1 SGHAT and CDR2 FQNNGV.

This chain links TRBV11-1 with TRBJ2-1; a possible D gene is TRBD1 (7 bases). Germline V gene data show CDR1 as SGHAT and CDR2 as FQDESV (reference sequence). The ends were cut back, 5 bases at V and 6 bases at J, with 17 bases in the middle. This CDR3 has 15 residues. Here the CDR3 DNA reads TGTGCCAGCAGCCGGAGGGCCAGGGGGGTCAATGAGCAGTTCTTC. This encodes CASSRRARGVNEQFF. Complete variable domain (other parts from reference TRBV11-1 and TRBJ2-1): EAEVAQSPRYKITEKSQAVAFWCDPISGHATLYWYRQILGQGPELLVQFQDESVVDDSQLPKDRFSAERLKGVDSTLKIQPAELGDSAMYLCASSRRARGVNEQFFGPGTRLTVL.

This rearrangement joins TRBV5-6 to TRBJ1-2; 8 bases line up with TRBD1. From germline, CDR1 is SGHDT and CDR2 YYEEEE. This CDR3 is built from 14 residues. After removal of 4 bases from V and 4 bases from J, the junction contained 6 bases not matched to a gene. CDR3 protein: CASSLGQGLYGYTF. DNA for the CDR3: TGTGCCAGCAGCCTCGGACAGGGCCTCTATGGCTACACCTTC.

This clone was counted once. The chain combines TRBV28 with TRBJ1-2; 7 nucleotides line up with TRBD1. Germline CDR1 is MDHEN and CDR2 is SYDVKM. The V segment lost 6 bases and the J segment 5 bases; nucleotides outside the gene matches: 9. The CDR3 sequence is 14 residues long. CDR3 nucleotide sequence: TGTGCCAGCAGGCAGGGGACAGAAATTTATGGCTACACCTTC. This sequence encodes CASRQGTEIYGYTF.

The CDR3 region is CASTSGGRSEKLFF. The CDR3 DNA reads as TGTGCCAGCACCTCAGGGGGTAGAAGTGAAAAACTGTTTTTT. The chain combines TRBV6-5 with TRBJ1-4; TRBD1 aligns across 7 bases. The germline gives CDR1 MNHEY, CDR2 SVGAGI. The CDR3 extends over 14 amino acids. V shed 7 bases and J 7 bases; nucleotides not matched to a gene: 9.

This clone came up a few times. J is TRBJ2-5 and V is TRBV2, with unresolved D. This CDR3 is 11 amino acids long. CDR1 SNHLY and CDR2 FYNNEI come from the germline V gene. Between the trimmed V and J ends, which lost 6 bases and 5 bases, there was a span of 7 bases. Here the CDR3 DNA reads TGTGCCAGCAGAAACGGGGAGACCCAGTACTTC. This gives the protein CASRNGETQYF.